Sequencing of this T cell receptor beta chain was carried out in a study of blood T cell repertoires in COVID-19. Germline V gene sequence: CDR1 LGHNA, CDR2 YSLEER. With 0 bases clipped from V and 3 bases from J, the junction kept 2 bases outside the gene matches. CDR3 length equals 16 residues. The method was immunoSEQ multiplex PCR; TCRdb's version includes in-frame clones alone and lacks a portion of them. The sample has approximately 120,000 clones; around four fifths are singletons. This clone was found a few times. The TCR sequence derives from a human donor in a cohort sampled during active COVID-19. The sample was peripheral blood. The chain carries TRBV4-3 and TRBJ2-3; TRBD2 matches at 11 bases. The CDR3 here is CASSQDRLAGTDTQYF. DNA for the CDR3: TGCGCCAGCAGCCAAGATCGACTAGCGGGAACAGATACGCAGTATTTT.